Presented here are 24 T cell receptor beta chains from one specimen sequenced in a study of cytomegalovirus exposure and HLA in healthy donors. This PCR relied on a set of 60 Vbeta primers and 13 Jbeta primers. Produced via immunoSEQ multiplex PCR; TCRdb's table is partial and in-frame only. The sample includes 90,000 to 150,000 clones, around 70% seen only once; the top ten take 8.2%. The sample comprised PBMCs. Every receptor here comes from a woman aged 40 to 49 in good health and CMV-seropositive.

This clone occurred a few times. The chain carries TRBV5-6 and TRBJ1-6; no definite D call. Germline assignment: CDR1 SGHDT and CDR2 YYEEEE. V was cut by 0 bases and J by 9 bases, with 7 bases left in between. The CDR3 is 13 residues long. The CDR3 spells CASSLVAGSPLHF. DNA for the CDR3: TGTGCCAGCAGCTTGGTTGCAGGTTCACCCCTCCACTTT. Combining the CDR3 with reference TRBV5-6 and TRBJ1-6 gives the whole variable domain DAGVTQSPTHLIKTRGQQVTLRCSPKSGHDTVSWYQQALGQGPQFIFQYYEEEERQRGNFPDRFSGHQFPNYSSELNVNALLLGDSALYLCASSLVAGSPLHFGNGTRLTVT.

J is TRBJ1-2 and V is TRBV7-2; possible D gene TRBD1, 5 bases. Trimming stripped 1 base from V and 8 bases from J, with 11 bases between. Germline CDR1 and CDR2: SGHTA and FQGNSA. This CDR3 is built from 13 residues. The CDR3 nucleotides read TGTGCCAGCAGCTTAGGCGGGGGATACGGCTACACCTTC. This sequence encodes CASSLGGGYGYTF.

This chain uses TRBV15 with TRBJ2-7; D is possibly TRBD2 (5 bases). There are 13 residues in the CDR3. Trimming stripped 1 base from V and 3 bases from J, with 7 bases between. Germline lookup yields CDR1 LNHNV and CDR2 YYDKDF (reference sequence). The CDR3 DNA follows: TGTGCCACCAGCAGAGTTGGAGGCTACGAGCAGTACTTC. Its translation: CATSRVGGYEQYF.

The J gene is TRBJ1-2, the V gene TRBV5-6, with D possibly being TRBD1 (5 bases). Germline V CDR1 and CDR2: SGHDT, YYEEEE. This CDR3 contains 13 residues. Trimming took off 4 bases at V and 9 bases at J, with 16 bases between the two ends. CDR3 nucleotides: TGTGCCAGCAGCGGGCGGGGACGAGACCGCTACACCTTC. Translation gives CASSGRGRDRYTF.

V gene TRBV4-3 combines with J gene TRBJ2-2; 7 bases agree with TRBD1. In germline, CDR1 is LGHNA, CDR2 YSLEER. The CDR3 covers 18 residues. Unmatched junction bases numbered 16, after V lost 1 base and J lost 8 bases. CDR3 in DNA: TGCGCCAGCAGCCAAGGAGAAGGGGGCTCCCCCTATGAGGGGGAGCTGTTTTTT. Translation: CASSQGEGGSPYEGELFF.

The chain recombines TRBV4-3 with TRBJ2-2; 7 bases match TRBD1. In germline, CDR1 is LGHNA, CDR2 YSLEER. The CDR3 contains 14 residues. J was trimmed by 7 bases and V by 2 bases; bases with no gene match: 4. The CDR3 here is CASSQSTGVGELFF. CDR3 sequence (DNA): TGCGCCAGCAGCCAATCTACAGGGGTCGGGGAGCTGTTTTTT.

The table lists this clone with a few counts. The CDR3 ends on some other residue instead of the conserved phenylalanine or tryptophan, so this is likely a read error. V is TRBV10-3 and J is TRBJ1-3; 7 nucleotides align to TRBD1. Germline trimming cut 6 bases from V and 0 bases from J; bases unmatched to any gene: 2. The CDR3 loop spans 14 amino acids. Germline CDR1 ENHRY, CDR2 SYGVKD. The CDR3 DNA follows: TGTGCCATCAGCGACAGGGCCTCTGGAAACACCATATATGTT. Encoded protein: CAISDRASGNTIYV.

The genes are TRBV2 and TRBJ1-1, with no clear D. Trimming removed 4 bases at V and 8 bases at J, with 8 bases between. This CDR3 is 11 amino acids long. Germline CDR1 SNHLY, CDR2 FYNNEI. Here the CDR3 DNA reads TGTGCCAGCAGTGGGGCCCCAGAAGCTTTCTTT. Its translation: CASSGAPEAFF.

This clone has a single count. The chain carries TRBV2 and TRBJ1-5, with 7 bases identical to TRBD1. With V trimmed by 6 bases and J by 0 bases, 5 bases remained unmatched. The CDR3 spans 15 residues. Per the germline V gene, CDR1 is SNHLY and CDR2 is FYNNEI. The CDR3 sequence is CASRSDRYSNQPQHF. Here the CDR3 DNA reads TGTGCCAGCAGATCGGACAGGTATAGCAATCAGCCCCAGCATTTT.

The chain has TRBV6-1 and TRBJ1-2; no clear D. V lost 5 bases, J lost 4 bases, and 11 bases lay in between. This CDR3 is 13 amino acids long. The germline CDR1 and CDR2 sequences are MNHNS and SASEGT. The CDR3 bases are TGTGCCAGCAGTAGAGAGGCAGCCTATGGCTACACCTTC. Translation: CASSREAAYGYTF.

V gene TRBV9 combines with J gene TRBJ1-1; no reliable D call. V lost 1 base, J lost 4 bases, and 14 bases lay in between. The CDR3 runs 15 residues. In germline, CDR1 is SGDLS, CDR2 YYNGEE. CDR3 DNA sequence: TGTGCCAGCAGCGTATCCCCAGATTCGGGCACTGAAGCTTTCTTT. Translating gives CASSVSPDSGTEAFF.

This clone was seen more than once but under ten times. Other DNA sequences in this sample translate to the same CDR3. The chain links TRBV10-3 to TRBJ1-1; TRBD1 might be the D (5 bases). CDR3 length: 16 amino acids. The germline CDR1 and CDR2 sequences are ENHRY and SYGVKD. Trimming left V 0 bases short and J 8 bases short, with 19 bases between. The CDR3 DNA sequence: TGTGCCATCAGTGAGTCGACTTTGGGGCGCGGTACCGAAGCTTTCTTT. The encoded protein is CAISESTLGRGTEAFF.

V is TRBV6-5 and J is TRBJ2-7; 7 bases are shared with TRBD1. V lost 0 bases and J lost 3; bases outside the gene matches: 2. Germline assignment: CDR1 MNHEY and CDR2 SVGAGI. This CDR3 is built from 14 residues. CDR3 loop: CASSYSYRGYEQYF. The CDR3 DNA is TGTGCCAGCAGTTACTCATACAGGGGCTACGAGCAGTACTTC.

This chain connects TRBV5-1 to TRBJ2-4, with D possibly being TRBD1 (6 bases). The CDR3 is 15 amino acids. The germline gives CDR1 SGHRS, CDR2 YFSETQ. Trimming stripped 0 bases from V and 8 bases from J, with 15 bases between. In nucleotides, the CDR3 is TGCGCCAGCAGCTTGGAAGGGCAGGGGACCCACATTCAGTACTTC. It codes for CASSLEGQGTHIQYF.

The rearrangement links TRBV7-2 to TRBJ2-1, with 11 bases aligning to TRBD2. Germline lookup yields CDR1 SGHTA and CDR2 FQGNSA. The CDR3 covers 14 residues. With V trimmed by 4 bases and J by 9 bases, 5 bases remained unmatched. In DNA form, the CDR3 reads TGTGCCAGCAGCTCCGGGACTAGCGGAGCTGAGCAGTTCTTC. Translation: CASSSGTSGAEQFF.

V is TRBV2 and J is TRBJ2-7, with a weak D call TRBD2 (5 bases). The CDR3 totals 14 residues. Germline-derived CDR1 and CDR2 are SNHLY and FYNNEI. V lost 3 bases to trimming and J lost 2 bases, with 11 bases between them. The CDR3 protein is CASSEGVRAYEQYF. The DNA for the CDR3 is TGTGCCAGCAGTGAGGGCGTGAGGGCCTACGAGCAGTACTTC. The whole variable domain, remainder taken from reference TRBV2 and TRBJ2-7, is EPEVTQTPSHQVTQMGQEVILRCVPISNHLYFYWYRQILGQKVEFLVSFYNNEISEKSEIFDDQFSVERPDGSNFTLKIRSTKLEDSAMYFCASSEGVRAYEQYFGPGTRLTVT.

V gene TRBV13 combines with J gene TRBJ1-1; 8 bases fit TRBD1. The V gene end was trimmed by 4 bases and the J gene end by 4 bases; junction bases not matched to a gene: 8. The CDR3 consists of 15 residues. Germline V lookup: CDR1 PRHDT, CDR2 FYEKMQ (reference sequence). In DNA, the CDR3 is TGTGCCAGCAGCTATACGACAGGGGCGGGCACTGAAGCTTTCTTT. It yields the protein CASSYTTGAGTEAFF.

The chain employs TRBV28 and TRBJ2-3; 14 nucleotides match TRBD2. Germline V gene lookup returns CDR1 MDHEN and CDR2 SYDVKM. After removal of 4 bases from V and 0 bases from J, the junction contained 9 bases not matched to a gene. The CDR3 contains 19 residues. CDR3: CASSSTRTSGGKSTDTQYF. The CDR3 region has the DNA TGTGCCAGCAGTTCGACCCGGACTAGCGGGGGGAAAAGCACAGATACGCAGTATTTT. Drawing the rest from reference TRBV28 and TRBJ2-3, the complete variable domain is DVKVTQSSRYLVKRTGEKVFLECVQDMDHENMFWYRQDPGLGLRLIYFSYDVKMKEKGDIPEGYSVSREKKERFSLILESASTNQTSMYLCASSSTRTSGGKSTDTQYFGPGTRLTVL.

About this clone itself: In the same sample, other DNA sequences code for this CDR3. The J gene is TRBJ2-7, the V gene TRBV5-6; weak D call: TRBD2 (7 bases). Germline V lookup: CDR1 SGHDT, CDR2 YYEEEE. This CDR3 has 13 residues. The ends were cut back, 7 bases at V and 4 bases at J, with 15 bases in the middle. The CDR3 loop reads CASGGAGAYEQYF. CDR3 bases: TGTGCCAGCGGGGGGGCGGGGGCTTACGAGCAGTACTTC. Using reference TRBV5-6 and TRBJ2-7 for the parts outside the CDR3, the full variable domain is DAGVTQSPTHLIKTRGQQVTLRCSPKSGHDTVSWYQQALGQGPQFIFQYYEEEERQRGNFPDRFSGHQFPNYSSELNVNALLLGDSALYLCASGGAGAYEQYFGPGTRLTVT.

This chain connects TRBV5-1 to TRBJ2-5, with 8 bases that match TRBD1. The CDR3 is 14 amino acids. The V gene's germline CDR1 is SGHRS and CDR2 YFSETQ. Losses at the gene ends were 3 bases for V and 5 bases for J; bases not matched to a gene: 6. CDR3 loop: CASSSGGGTETQYF. The CDR3 region has the DNA TGCGCCAGCAGCTCAGGGGGCGGTACGGAGACCCAGTACTTC.

The chain is built from TRBV7-8 and TRBJ1-1; TRBD1 matches 9 bases. The CDR3 runs to 16 residues. The germline gives CDR1 SGHVS, CDR2 FQNEAQ. Unmatched junction bases numbered 8, after V lost 2 bases and J lost 4 bases. CDR3 region: CASSLNTGGAATEAFF. The CDR3 DNA reads as TGTGCCAGCAGCTTAAACACAGGGGGCGCAGCCACTGAAGCTTTCTTT.

This clone was seen more than once but under ten times. The genes are TRBV4-3 and TRBJ2-3; 7 bases are shared with TRBD2. The CDR3 length is 17 residues. Germline V gives CDR1 LGHNA, CDR2 YSLEER. With V trimmed by 2 bases and J by 0 bases, 8 bases remained unmatched. CDR3 sequence: CASSQTVSGPSTDTQYF. CDR3 sequence (DNA): TGCGCCAGCAGCCAAACCGTTAGCGGGCCTAGCACAGATACGCAGTATTTT.

The chain carries TRBV6-5 and TRBJ2-1; 9 positions match TRBD1. CDR3 length equals 13 residues. From germline, CDR1 is MNHEY and CDR2 SVGAGI. The trim removed 4 bases at V and 7 bases at J, leaving 2 bases unmatched. The CDR3: CASSFGQGNEQFF. The CDR3 nucleotides read TGTGCCAGCAGTTTCGGACAGGGGAATGAGCAGTTCTTC.

This chain links TRBV19 with TRBJ1-4, with D perhaps matching TRBD1 (6 bases). CDR1 LNHDA and CDR2 SQIVND come from the germline V gene (reference sequence). The V and J ends lost 3 bases and 4 bases respectively, with 12 bases between them. The CDR3 spans 15 residues. The CDR3 nucleotides are TGTGCCAGTAGTATCGGGGGGGCATATAATGAAAAACTGTTTTTT. Residues: CASSIGGAYNEKLFF.